This is a list of T cell receptor beta chains from one sample in a study of blood T cell repertoires in COVID-19. The assay was immunoSEQ multiplex PCR, and TCRdb's table has in-frame clones only and misses some. Of fewer than 300,000 clones listed, 85% are singletons. Sequencing was carried out using peripheral blood. Receptor source: a human donor in a cohort sampled during active COVID-19. Both conserved end residues are part of each CDR3. D genes are given only for firm matches. Expanded clones are given a class, and other clones once, few, many or no size at all.

TRBJ1-1 . . TRBV11-2 CASSPNGVRGAFF TGTGCCAGCAGCCCCAATGGGGTACGCGGGGCTTTCTTT
TRBJ2-2 TRBD2 . TRBV30 CAWSQRGIGELFF TGTGCCTGGAGCCAGCGGGGGATCGGGGAGCTGTTTTTT
TRBJ1-1 . . TRBV5-1 CASSSPTAGGNTEAFF TGCGCCAGCAGCTCTCCGACAGCTGGCGGGAACACTGAAGCTTTCTTT
TRBJ2-2 . few TRBV7-9 CASSFGFPNTGELFF TGTGCCAGCAGCTTCGGGTTCCCGAACACCGGGGAGCTGTTTTTT
TRBJ1-1 . . TRBV2 CASIGSEAFF TGTGCCAGCATCGGGTCCGAAGCTTTCTTT
TRBJ2-1 TRBD2 . TRBV7-2 CASSLATGGNEQFF TGTGCCAGCAGCTTAGCCACGGGAGGGAATGAGCAGTTCTTC
TRBJ2-1 TRBD2 . TRBV7-3 CASSPGSGTSGRKQFF TGTGCCAGCAGCCCGGGCTCCGGGACTAGCGGGAGGAAGCAGTTCTTC
TRBJ1-6 . . TRBV28 CASSPLRGRNSPLHF TGTGCCAGCAGTCCCCTTAGGGGGAGAAATTCACCCCTCCACTTT
TRBJ2-7 TRBD2 . TRBV13 CASRKRSGLAGREQYF TGTGCCAGCCGCAAACGATCGGGACTAGCGGGAAGGGAGCAGTACTTC
TRBJ2-3 . . TRBV11-2 CASSLQGTDTQYF TGTGCCAGCAGCCTTCAGGGGACAGATACGCAGTATTTT
TRBJ2-5 . . TRBV28 CASSRSGQPWTQYF TGTGCCAGCAGCCGATCCGGACAGCCTTGGACCCAGTACTTC
TRBJ1-5 . . TRBV23-1 CASSRGQPQHF TGCGCCAGCAGTCGTGGCCAGCCCCAGCATTTT
TRBJ2-2 . once TRBV5-5 CAGGFPDTGELFF TGTGCCGGGGGCTTCCCAGACACCGGGGAGCTGTTTTTT
TRBJ1-2 TRBD1 . TRBV12-3/TRBV12-4 CASSLRQGDGYTF TGTGCCAGCAGTCTTCGACAGGGGGACGGCTACACCTTC
TRBJ2-3 . . TRBV11-2 CASNIYATSTDTQYF TGTGCCAGCAACATCTACGCGACTAGCACAGATACGCAGTATTTT
TRBJ2-3 TRBD2 . TRBV27 CASSGTSGKLRTADTQYF TGTGCCAGTTCTGGGACTAGCGGGAAATTACGCACTGCAGATACGCAGTATTTT
TRBJ1-2 TRBD1 . TRBV28 CASSFTSIGTANGYTF TGTGCCAGCAGTTTTACGTCGATCGGGACAGCCAATGGCTACACCTTC
TRBJ2-6 . . TRBV19 CASSEARHSGANVLTF TGTGCCAGTAGTGAGGCACGCCACTCTGGGGCCAACGTCCTGACTTTC
TRBJ1-3 TRBD1 . TRBV5-1 CASSSQGQGVSGNTIYF TGCGCCAGCAGCTCCCAGGGACAGGGAGTCTCTGGAAACACCATATATTTT
TRBJ1-3 . once TRBV21-1 CASSSRGGDTIYF TGTGCCAGCAGCTCGAGGGGGGGAGACACCATATATTTT
TRBJ2-7 . . TRBV5-1 CASSLEGVEQYF TGCGCCAGCAGCTTGGAGGGAGTCGAGCAGTACTTC